These 9 T cell receptor beta chains originate from one sample sequenced in a study of OX40 agonist ivuxolimab in advanced cancers. Clones were read by immunoSEQ multiplex PCR, and TCRdb kept only the in-frame ones, dropping some. The table shows about 67,000 clones, with almost 85% occurring only once. The specimen comprised CD4+ or CD8+ T cells sorted from blood, sampled in a trial of the OX40 agonist ivuxolimab. These receptors were obtained from an adult with an advanced solid tumor such as melanoma, head and neck, liver or kidney cancer.

J is TRBJ2-5 and V is TRBV6-6; 9 bases are shared with TRBD2. The CDR3 totals 16 residues. V shed 4 bases and J 5 bases; nucleotides not matched to a gene: 11. Germline CDR1 and CDR2: MNHNY and SVGAGI (reference sequence). In DNA form, the CDR3 reads TGTGCCAGCAGTTCGGGCGGGAGGGCCCTCGTGGAGACCCAGTACTTC. Its protein product is CASSSGGRALVETQYF.

The gene calls are TRBV7-4 and TRBJ2-6; D remains unclear. Germline V gene lookup returns CDR1 SGHVT and CDR2 SQSDAQ. The germline V and J ends were trimmed by 5 bases and 5 bases, with 22 bases remaining between them. The CDR3 is 18 amino acids. CDR3 sequence: CASSIAYSSQSRANVLTF. The CDR3 coding sequence is TGTGCCAGCAGCATTGCCTACAGCTCACAAAGTCGGGCCAACGTCCTGACTTTC.

V is TRBV15 and J is TRBJ2-1; D may be TRBD1 or TRBD2 (5 bases each). This CDR3 comprises 13 residues. Germline V lookup: CDR1 LNHNV, CDR2 YYDKDF (reference sequence). V was pared by 4 bases and J by 7 bases, with 11 bases between. The CDR3 loop is CATSILRGNEQFF. In DNA, the CDR3 is TGTGCCACCAGCATTTTGAGGGGTAATGAGCAGTTCTTC.

The genes are TRBV7-9 and TRBJ1-2; D is unclear. Germline V lookup: CDR1 SEHNR, CDR2 FQNEAQ (reference sequence). The CDR3 spans 12 residues. Trimming removed 5 bases from V and 4 bases from J, with 8 bases in between. CDR3 coding DNA: TGTGCCAGCAGCGGAGGATCCTATGGCTACACCTTC. It translates to CASSGGSYGYTF. Supplemented by reference TRBV7-9 and TRBJ1-2, the full variable domain reads DTGVSQNPRHKITKRGQNVTFRCDPISEHNRLYWYRQTLGQGPEFLTYFQNEAQLEKSRLLSDRFSAERPKGSFSTLEIQRTEQGDSAMYLCASSGGSYGYTFGSGTRLTVV.

The DNA of the CDR3 is TGTGCCAGCAGTATAGACAAAGGGGCAGAGACCCAGTACTTC. Translated, it gives CASSIDKGAETQYF. The chain carries TRBV7-2 and TRBJ2-5, with TRBD1 as a possible D gene (5 bases). Germline CDR1 is SGHTA and CDR2 is FQGNSA. Trimming left V 6 bases short and J 4 bases short, with 15 bases between. The CDR3 has 14 residues.

This clone is a singleton in its sample. The chain recombines TRBV28 with TRBJ1-5; TRBD1 matches at 7 bases. The trim removed 7 bases at V and 11 bases at J, leaving 5 bases unmatched. The CDR3 length is 11 residues. CDR1 is MDHEN and CDR2 is SYDVKM in the germline V gene. For the CDR3, the DNA is TGTGCCAGCACATCCGACAGGGCCCAGCATTTT. Protein sequence: CASTSDRAQHF.

The chain carries TRBV9 and TRBJ1-2; 8 bases map to TRBD1. Germline CDR1 and CDR2: SGDLS and YYNGEE. The CDR3 spans 14 residues. The ends lost 3 bases at V and 4 bases at J; junction bases unmatched: 5. The CDR3 loop reads CASSAQQGVYGYTF. The CDR3 bases are TGTGCCAGCAGCGCGCAACAGGGGGTCTATGGCTACACCTTC.

The chain combines TRBV2 with TRBJ1-1; D is unresolved. Per germline, CDR1 SNHLY and CDR2 FYNNEI. V lost 8 bases and J 8 bases, leaving 12 bases between the germline ends. This CDR3 comprises 11 residues. As DNA, the CDR3 is TGTGCCAGCGGCGAGGGTTTAGAAGCTTTCTTT. Translating gives CASGEGLEAFF. Together with reference TRBV2 and TRBJ1-1, the CDR3 gives the full variable domain: EPEVTQTPSHQVTQMGQEVILRCVPISNHLYFYWYRQILGQKVEFLVSFYNNEISEKSEIFDDQFSVERPDGSNFTLKIRSTKLEDSAMYFCASGEGLEAFFGQGTRLTVV.

This clone was counted between two and nine times. V usage is TRBV19 and J usage is TRBJ2-1, with 10 bases lining up with TRBD2. CDR1 is LNHDA and CDR2 is SQIVND in the germline V gene (reference sequence). The CDR3 spans 16 residues. V gave up 7 bases and J gave up 1 base; unmatched junction bases: 7. CDR3 in amino acids: CASTQREGRSYNEQFF. CDR3 DNA: TGTGCCAGTACCCAGCGGGAGGGCCGTTCCTACAATGAGCAGTTCTTC. Drawing the rest from reference TRBV19 and TRBJ2-1, the complete variable domain is DGGITQSPKYLFRKEGQNVTLSCEQNLNHDAMYWYRQDPGQGLRLIYYSQIVNDFQKGDIAEGYSVSREKKESFPLTVTSAQKNPTAFYLCASTQREGRSYNEQFFGPGTRLTVL.